What follows are 2 T cell receptor beta chains derived from one specimen sequenced in a study of beta chain features in type 1 diabetes. Every isolated RNA sample was fully reverse transcribed, so sequencing captured expressed TCRB transcripts. Sequenced by immunoSEQ multiplex PCR; TCRdb stores in-frame clones only, minus some. The repertoire holds under 450,000 clones, with about 15% as singletons. Material for sequencing was naive CD4+ T cells from blood. Receptors originate from a woman under 30 in good health.

The chain has TRBV9 and TRBJ2-3; D is unclear. This CDR3 region has 14 residues. V was shortened by 0 bases and J by 2 bases, with 7 bases between the two germline ends. The germline V gene has CDR1 SGDLS and CDR2 YYNGEE. The CDR3 is CASSVGPVTDTQYF. The CDR3 DNA is TGTGCCAGCAGCGTAGGGCCAGTCACAGATACGCAGTATTTT.

This chain joins TRBV6-5 and TRBJ2-1; D perhaps matches TRBD2 (5 bases). V lost 3 bases to trimming and J lost 15 bases, with 12 bases between them. The CDR3 is made up of 11 amino acids. Germline CDR1 reads MNHEY; CDR2 reads SVGAGI. CDR3 DNA: TGTGCCAGCAGTTATCTGGCTAGCACGTTCTTC. Translation gives CASSYLASTFF.